This T cell receptor beta chain appears in the sequencing data of a study of cytomegalovirus exposure and HLA in healthy donors. Notes on this clone: The junction and the germline gene differ at one end; a read error may be behind it.

CDR3 length: 13 residues. Per germline, CDR1 LNHDA and CDR2 SQIVND (reference sequence). The PCR used 60 Vbeta and 13 Jbeta primers. Profiling relied on immunoSEQ multiplex PCR, and the TCRdb table lists in-frame clones only, not all of them. The sample contains roughly 110,000 clones, about 75% of which appear only once. The clonotype comes from a male donor in good health and CMV-seropositive. Sequencing was done on a sample of PBMCs. This chain joins TRBV19 and TRBJ1-5; maybe TRBD1 (6 bases). The CDR3 reads CASKDSPNQPQNF. As DNA, the CDR3 is TGTGCCAGTAAGGACAGTCCCAATCAGCCCCAGAATTTT.